This paragraph covers one TCR beta chain sequence. The sample belongs to a study of blood T cell repertoires in COVID-19. Study overall: Acute and convalescent COVID-19 samples came from the United States, Italy and Spain. PBMCs, B-cell-depleted T cells, or T cells were the source of the cDNA or gDNA that made up the material.

Original processing methods: Reference gene primer amplification yielded estimated nucleated cell counts. Repertoires were generated with immunoSEQ multiplex PCR, while TCRdb's copy carries only in-frame clones and drops some. D and trimming come from the DNA, and the V and J calls and clone size come from that table. The table lists about 66,000 clones, roughly 89% of them singletons. The CDR3 consists of 16 residues. V shed 4 bases and J shed 2 bases, with 17 bases lying between them. Looked up from germline, CDR1 is KGHSH and CDR2 is LQKENI. The sequencing sample was made of peripheral blood. This clonotype was sampled from a man aged 55 to 70 with acute or convalescent COVID-19. The chain carries TRBV18 and TRBJ1-2; maybe TRBD1 (6 bases). This CDR3 is CASSRAGTRGNYGYTF. CDR3 bases: TGTGCCAGCTCACGCGCCGGGACGAGGGGGAACTATGGCTACACCTTC.